This TCR beta chain was documented in a study of post-analysis software for immune sequencing data. Study results and caveats: TRBV segments more frequent in patients than in controls numbered five and included TRBV5-6, TRBV5-1 and TRBV20-1. F-measure co-clustering was strong for batch-matched samples. Controls' normalized Chao1 diversity significantly exceeded that of multiple sclerosis patients.

This clonotype was counted a few times. The antigen remains unidentified. The V gene lost 0 bases and the J gene lost 2 bases, with 15 bases spanning the gap. The length of the CDR3 is 16 residues. Germline CDR1 and CDR2: DFQATT and SNEGSKA (reference sequence). The authors incorporated unique molecular identifiers into the TCR beta cDNA libraries. TCRdb independently ran MiXCR on the PCR reads; one entry per CDR3 protein. The sample shows fewer than 850,000 distinct CDR3 sequences, about 32% of them seen only once. The clonotype comes from a girl under 18 with multiple sclerosis. The sample was blood. This chain connects TRBV20-1 to TRBJ2-3; D is unclear. The CDR3 coding sequence is TGCAGTGCTAGAGATAGCACAGACGATTACACAGATACGCAGTATTTT. The encoded protein is CSARDSTDDYTDTQYF.